A selection of T cell receptor beta chains follows, all from one sample in a study of blood T cell repertoires in COVID-19. Measured with immunoSEQ multiplex PCR; TCRdb has only the in-frame clones, and not every one. The repertoire has fewer than 650,000 clones, around nine tenths of them found once; the top ten carry roughly 8%. The sequencing input was peripheral blood. These receptors were obtained from a woman between 50 and 59 years old with COVID-19, enrolled during active disease. Each CDR3 is given with its conserved first and last residue. The D gene is left open where the match is weak. Only part of the rows carry a size: once, few, many, or a class if the clone is expanded.

cdr3_nt cdr3_aa d_call j_call clone_size v_call
TGTGCCAGCAGCTTGGCCGGGGGGAATGAGCAGTTCTTC CASSLAGGNEQFF TRBD2 TRBJ2-1 . TRBV5-6
TGTGCCAGCAGCGTAGATCGGGGGGACTATGGCTACACCTTC CASSVDRGDYGYTF . TRBJ1-2 . TRBV9
TGTGCCACCAGCAGGCAGAGGGACTCTGGGGCCAACGTCCTGACTTTC CATSRQRDSGANVLTF . TRBJ2-6 . TRBV15
TGTGCCTGGAGCGTTAGCGGAGGCGGTGAGCAGTTCTTC CAWSVSGGGEQFF . TRBJ2-1 few TRBV30
TGTGCCAGCAGTAGGACAGGGGCGGGTGAAAAACTGTTTTTT CASSRTGAGEKLFF TRBD1 TRBJ1-4 . TRBV6-6
TGTGCCAGCTCACCATGGCGGGGGGAGTCTCAAGAGACCCAGTACTTC CASSPWRGESQETQYF TRBD2 TRBJ2-5 . TRBV18
TGTGCCAGCAGTATGGACAGTGGGGCCACTGAAGCTTTCTTT CASSMDSGATEAFF . TRBJ1-1 once TRBV6-5
TGTGCCAGCAGCTTCACTCAGGGGGTCGATGACTATGGCTACACCTTC CASSFTQGVDDYGYTF TRBD1 TRBJ1-2 . TRBV7-3
TGCAGCGTTGAAAAACAGGGAAGTGGCTACACCTTC CSVEKQGSGYTF . TRBJ1-2 once TRBV29-1
TGTGCCAGCTCCCTGAGGGAGGGGTTAACCAAAAACATTCAGTACTTC CASSLREGLTKNIQYF TRBD2 TRBJ2-4 once TRBV18
TGTGCCAGCAGTTACCGGACCGGGGAGCTGTTTTTT CASSYRTGELFF . TRBJ2-2 few TRBV6-6
TGTGCCAGCAGTGAACACGGGCCGGGAAATAATTCACCCCTCCACTTT CASSEHGPGNNSPLHF . TRBJ1-6 few TRBV2
TGTGCCAGTAGTATACAGGGGGGACTTGACTATGGCTACACCTTC CASSIQGGLDYGYTF TRBD1 TRBJ1-2 . TRBV19
TGTGCCAGCAGTGAGTGGCTTGGGTCGGGATCACCCCTCCACTTT CASSEWLGSGSPLHF . TRBJ1-6 . TRBV6-1
TGTGCCAGCAGCTTGGATCCCGGCGGGGCCCTTGAAGCTTTCTTT CASSLDPGGALEAFF . TRBJ1-1 many TRBV5-8
TGTGCCAGTAGTGAGGCGGCGAACACCGGGGAGCTGTTTTTT CASSEAANTGELFF . TRBJ2-2 few TRBV19
TGTGCCAGCAGCCCGGGCACTGAAGCTTTCTTT CASSPGTEAFF . TRBJ1-1 few TRBV6-5
TGTGCCAGCAGTCCCCTCCAGGGGGCAATCGGGGAGCTGTTTTTT CASSPLQGAIGELFF TRBD1 TRBJ2-2 . TRBV6-5
TGTGCCAGTAGTATCGGGGGTCAGCCCCAGCATTTT CASSIGGQPQHF . TRBJ1-5 . TRBV19
TGTGCCAGCAGTTACTCCACAGGGGCTGGAGAAAAACTGTTTTTT CASSYSTGAGEKLFF TRBD1 TRBJ1-4 . TRBV6-5
TGTGCCAGCAGCTTAGAAACTAACTCCTACAATGAGCAGTTCTTC CASSLETNSYNEQFF . TRBJ2-1 . TRBV11-2
TGTGCCAGCAGGCCCAGGGGTGCGACAATAAGCAATCAGCCCCAGCATTTT CASRPRGATISNQPQHF . TRBJ1-5 . TRBV27
TGTGCCAGCAGTTACCGGGCCCTCCGGTTGAGGGGGAAAACTGAAGATGGCTACACCTTC CASSYRALRLRGKTEDGYTF . TRBJ1-2 . TRBV28
TGTGCCAGCAGCGCGGACAGTTATAGCAATCAGCCCCAGCATTTT CASSADSYSNQPQHF . TRBJ1-5 . TRBV9
TGCGCCAGCAGCTTGTCTCTTACAGGGGGCTACACTGAAGCTTTCTTT CASSLSLTGGYTEAFF TRBD1 TRBJ1-1 . TRBV5-1
TGTGCCAGCAGCTTCGAGGGATCAATTTACAATGAGCAGTTCTTC CASSFEGSIYNEQFF . TRBJ2-1 once TRBV7-6
TGTGCCAGCAGCCCGGACAGTTCCACTGAAGCTTTCTTT CASSPDSSTEAFF . TRBJ1-1 . TRBV3-1/TRBV3-2
TGTGCCAGCATCCCTCGGGGCTACACCTTC CASIPRGYTF . TRBJ1-2 . TRBV21-1
TGTGCCATCAGTGCAGACATCCGGGGCTACACCTTC CAISADIRGYTF . TRBJ1-2 . TRBV10-3
TGTGCCAGCAGCTTGGACGCCCAGGACACTGAAGCTTTCTTT CASSLDAQDTEAFF . TRBJ1-1 once TRBV5-4
TGTGCCAGTAGTAGAAGACAGGGGGGGTATGGCTACACCTTC CASSRRQGGYGYTF TRBD1 TRBJ1-2 . TRBV19
TGTGCCAGCAGCTTCACGAACTTCAATGAGCAGTTCTTC CASSFTNFNEQFF . TRBJ2-1 once TRBV7-8
TGTGCCAGCAGGCCGACAGGGCAGAGTGGCTACACCTTC CASRPTGQSGYTF TRBD1 TRBJ1-2 . TRBV12-3/TRBV12-4
TGTGCCAGCAGCCAATCGCCCAGGACAGGGAGGGTTTCACCCCTCCACTTT CASSQSPRTGRVSPLHF TRBD1 TRBJ1-6 . TRBV16
TGTGCCAGCAGCGTAGCAACCAGGGTAGCAGATACGCAGTATTTT CASSVATRVADTQYF . TRBJ2-3 . TRBV9
TGTGCCAGAAGCTTTCAGGGGAGCTCCTATAATTCACCCCTCCACTTT CARSFQGSSYNSPLHF . TRBJ1-6 . TRBV5-3
TGTGCCAGTATCCGAGGATTCGAAGCTTTCTTT CASIRGFEAFF . TRBJ1-1 . TRBV19
TGCAGCGTTGCGAGAGGGGGCTACACCTTC CSVARGGYTF . TRBJ1-2 . TRBV29-1
TGCGCCAGCAGCTCCATGGACAGGGGGCGGAGTGGCTACACCTTC CASSSMDRGRSGYTF TRBD1 TRBJ1-2 . TRBV5-1
TGTGCCAGCATACCGGGGAGGACGGAAGGAAACACCATATATTTT CASIPGRTEGNTIYF . TRBJ1-3 . TRBV6-5
TGTGCCAGCAGCCTCCGGACAGGCGTGAACACTGAAGCTTTCTTT CASSLRTGVNTEAFF TRBD1 TRBJ1-1 . TRBV5-8
TGTGCCAGTAGTATATCCGGGACTAGCGGGGGCCTGAGCACAGATACGCAGTATTTT CASSISGTSGGLSTDTQYF TRBD2 TRBJ2-3 . TRBV19
TGCGCCAGCAGCACGCCCGGGACTAGCTCAGATACGCAGTATTTT CASSTPGTSSDTQYF TRBD2 TRBJ2-3 . TRBV5-1
TGCGCCAGCAGCGGACAGAACACCGGGGAGCTGTTTTTT CASSGQNTGELFF . TRBJ2-2 once TRBV5-1
TGCAGCGTTGAAAAACAGGGGGAAAGCTATGGCTACACCTTC CSVEKQGESYGYTF TRBD1 TRBJ1-2 . TRBV29-1
TGTGCCAGCAGCTTGGCCGGCAGGGCCTACGAGCAGTACTTC CASSLAGRAYEQYF . TRBJ2-7 . TRBV5-4
TGTGCCAGCAGCTTGGAGCTAGATACGCAGTATTTT CASSLELDTQYF . TRBJ2-3 once TRBV7-9
TGTGCCAGCAGCCACAGACGAAGCGGGGGGCCTAGAGATACGCAGTATTTT CASSHRRSGGPRDTQYF TRBD2 TRBJ2-3 . TRBV14
TGTGCCAGCTCACCACTGAACATTAATCAGCCCCAGCATTTT CASSPLNINQPQHF . TRBJ1-5 . TRBV18
TGTGCCAGCAGCCCCGACAGGGGATCCTACAATGAGCAGTTCTTC CASSPDRGSYNEQFF TRBD1 TRBJ2-1 . TRBV11-2
TGTGCCAGCAGCGAACTCGCCGGAGATGCAGTCCAGTTCTTC CASSELAGDAVQFF . TRBJ2-1 . TRBV3-1/TRBV3-2
TGCGCCAGCAGACAGCCCGGACAGGGGAAGGGCTACACCTTC CASRQPGQGKGYTF TRBD1 TRBJ1-2 . TRBV4-1
TGCGCCAGCAGCTTGGGTAGTCAGACCGCGCGGGGCTACACCTTC CASSLGSQTARGYTF . TRBJ1-2 . TRBV5-1
TGCGCCAGCAGCCAAGCGGGGGGCGTTCAAGAGCAGTACTTC CASSQAGGVQEQYF . TRBJ2-7 . TRBV4-1